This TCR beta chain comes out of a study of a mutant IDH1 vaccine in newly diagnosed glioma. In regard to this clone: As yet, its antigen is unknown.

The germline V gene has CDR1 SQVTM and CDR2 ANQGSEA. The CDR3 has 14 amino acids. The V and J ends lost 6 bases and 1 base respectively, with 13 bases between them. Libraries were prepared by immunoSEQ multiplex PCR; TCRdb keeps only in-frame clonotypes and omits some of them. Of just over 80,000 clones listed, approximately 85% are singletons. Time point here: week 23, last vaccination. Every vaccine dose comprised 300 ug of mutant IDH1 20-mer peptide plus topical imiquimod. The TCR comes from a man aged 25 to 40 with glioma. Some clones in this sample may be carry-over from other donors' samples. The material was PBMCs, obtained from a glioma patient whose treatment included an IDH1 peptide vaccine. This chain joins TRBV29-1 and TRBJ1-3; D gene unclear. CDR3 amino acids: CSVSRWESGNTIYF. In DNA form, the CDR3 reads TGCAGCGTCTCCCGATGGGAGTCTGGAAACACCATATATTTT.